The 15 T cell receptor beta chains below were found in one sample sequenced in a study of blood T cell repertoires in COVID-19. TCRdb's table, derived via immunoSEQ multiplex PCR, lists solely in-frame clones and lacks some. The table includes about 88,000 clones, about 88% detected once. Sequenced input: peripheral blood. The receptors derive from a woman at least 80 years old with acute or convalescent COVID-19.

V is TRBV24-1 and J is TRBJ2-1; D might be TRBD2 (6 bases). The CDR3 has 16 residues. Germline CDR1 KGHDR, CDR2 SFDVKD. The germline V and J ends were trimmed by 5 bases and 2 bases, with 15 bases remaining between them. CDR3 bases: TGTGCCACCAGTGGCTCGCTAGCGTCCCCCTACAATGAGCAGTTCTTC. Its protein is CATSGSLASPYNEQFF.

The chain employs TRBV3-1 (or the pseudogene TRBV3-2) and TRBJ2-3; D unclear. The V gene's germline CDR1 is LGHDT and CDR2 YNNKEL (reference sequence). V lost 1 base, J lost 2 bases, and 10 bases lay in between. The CDR3 runs 15 residues. In DNA form, the CDR3 reads TGTGCCAGCAGCCAAGCTCTACTCCTCACAGATACGCAGTATTTT. Residues: CASSQALLLTDTQYF.

V usage is TRBV4-3 and J usage is TRBJ1-2; D may be TRBD1 (6 bases). The V and J ends lost 2 bases and 4 bases respectively, with 8 bases between them. This CDR3 is 13 amino acids long. The V gene's germline CDR1 is LGHNA and CDR2 YSLEER. In DNA, the CDR3 is TGCGCCAGCAGCCAATCAGGGGTCTATGGCTACACCTTC. Translation: CASSQSGVYGYTF.

The rearrangement joins TRBV20-1 to TRBJ2-2; TRBD2 agrees at 9 bases. With V trimmed by 3 bases and J by 1 base, 12 bases remained unmatched. The CDR3 has 18 residues. Germline-derived CDR1 and CDR2 are DFQATT and SNEGSKA (reference sequence). The CDR3 spells CSASRAREGLKNTGELFF. CDR3 sequence (DNA): TGCAGTGCTAGTAGGGCGCGGGAGGGCCTTAAGAACACCGGGGAGCTGTTTTTT.

The chain combines TRBV7-9 with TRBJ1-3, with D possibly being TRBD1 (5 bases). Germline V gene lookup returns CDR1 SEHNR and CDR2 FQNEAQ (reference sequence). This CDR3 spans 14 amino acids. The V end was cut by 3 bases, the J end by 4 bases, with 10 bases between. This chain's CDR3 is CASSFTGAGNTIYF. DNA for the CDR3: TGTGCCAGCAGCTTCACAGGTGCGGGAAACACCATATATTTT.

This clone was observed a single time. This rearrangement joins TRBV5-4 to TRBJ2-5; 7 nucleotides align to TRBD1. V was clipped by 3 bases and J by 2 bases; unmatched bases: 7. Germline V gives CDR1 SGHNT, CDR2 YYREEE (reference sequence). The CDR3 length is 15 residues. DNA of the CDR3: TGTGCCAGCAGCTCCCCTAAGGGACAGCAAGAGACCCAGTACTTC. This sequence encodes CASSSPKGQQETQYF.

V usage is TRBV4-2 and J usage is TRBJ2-3, with D unresolved. Germline V gene sequence: CDR1 LGHNA, CDR2 YNFKEQ. This CDR3 spans 16 amino acids. The V end was cut by 0 bases, the J end by 2 bases, with 12 bases between. The CDR3 coding sequence is TGTGCCAGCAGCCAAGATGGAGAGCCCTTCACAGATACGCAGTATTTT. Translation: CASSQDGEPFTDTQYF.

V is TRBV9 and J is TRBJ2-1; 11 nucleotides align to TRBD2. This CDR3 contains 14 residues. CDR1 is SGDLS and CDR2 is YYNGEE in the germline V gene. Trimming cost V 4 bases and J 10 bases; bases outside gene matches: 7. The CDR3 sequence is CASSRILAGEEQFF. In DNA, the CDR3 is TGTGCCAGCAGCAGGATACTAGCGGGAGAAGAGCAGTTCTTC.

This clone has just a few counts. The chain uses TRBV30 and TRBJ1-2, with 7 nucleotides matching TRBD1. The length of the CDR3 is 13 residues. V was clipped by 7 bases and J by 6 bases; unmatched bases: 11. From germline, CDR1 is GTSNPN and CDR2 SVGIG (reference sequence). CDR3 in DNA: TGTGCCTCCAGGACAGGCCCGGAGGATGGCTACACCTTC. The encoded protein is CASRTGPEDGYTF.

V usage is TRBV28 and J usage is TRBJ1-1; D unresolved. With 5 bases removed from V and 2 bases from J, the gap between germline ends came to 15 bases. The CDR3 is 15 residues long. CDR1 MDHEN and CDR2 SYDVKM come from the germline V gene. CDR3 residues: CASSPLSEQNTEAFF. Here the CDR3 DNA reads TGTGCCAGCAGTCCCTTGTCCGAACAAAACACTGAAGCTTTCTTT.

V is TRBV25-1 and J is TRBJ2-1; TRBD1 agrees at 7 bases. CDR1 and CDR2 (germline): MGHDK, SYGVNS. The length of the CDR3 is 13 residues. The ends lost 6 bases at V and 13 bases at J; junction bases unmatched: 12. CDR3 in DNA: TGTGCCAGCAGCTCACAGGGGATCGATAGTCAGTTCTTC. Residues: CASSSQGIDSQFF.

The sample holds a few counts of this clone. J is TRBJ1-1 and V is TRBV3-1 (or the pseudogene TRBV3-2); D possibly corresponds to TRBD1 (6 bases). Trimming took 0 bases from V and 4 from J, leaving 9 bases between them. The CDR3 covers 14 residues. CDR1 is LGHDT and CDR2 is YNNKEL in the germline V gene (reference sequence). The CDR3 loop reads CASSQEARGTEAFF. The CDR3 coding sequence is TGTGCCAGCAGCCAAGAGGCCAGGGGCACTGAAGCTTTCTTT.

The chain uses TRBV15 and TRBJ2-5; D uncertain. The germline CDR1 and CDR2 sequences are LNHNV and YYDKDF (reference sequence). The CDR3 contains 15 residues. The V end was cut by 0 bases, the J end by 5 bases, with 13 bases between. The CDR3 reads CATSRDGRLAETQYF. CDR3 DNA sequence: TGTGCCACCAGCAGAGATGGCCGCCTGGCTGAGACCCAGTACTTC.

This clone was detected only once. The V call is TRBV6-5, the J call TRBJ2-1; D not certain. Germline V gives CDR1 MNHEY, CDR2 SVGAGI. This CDR3 comprises 15 residues. Trimming removed 0 bases at V and 5 bases at J, with 11 bases between. The CDR3 reads CASSYSQVNNNEQFF. The CDR3 coding sequence is TGTGCCAGCAGTTACTCCCAAGTAAACAACAATGAGCAGTTCTTC.

The V call is TRBV7-2, the J call TRBJ2-7; 11 bases align to TRBD2. Germline CDR1 SGHTA, CDR2 FQGNSA. V lost 3 bases and J lost 5; bases outside the gene matches: 6. CDR3 length equals 15 residues. In DNA, the CDR3 is TGTGCCAGCAGCTTTAGCGGGGGGGCGGGAAACGAGCAGTACTTC. Encoded protein: CASSFSGGAGNEQYF.